A single sample is the source of the 4 T cell receptor beta chains below, sequenced in a study of CD8 T cells in ankylosing spondylitis. TCRdb called the 5' RACE reads again in MiXCR, with one record for every CDR3 protein. The sample yields around 210,000 distinct CDR3 sequences, roughly 8.2% seen once. Material: blood, either unsorted or a sorted T cell fraction (not recorded which). The receptors here all came from a female donor with ankylosing spondylitis or in good health (not recorded which).

This clonotype was counted many times. The V call is TRBV20-1, the J call TRBJ2-5; D remains ambiguous. The CDR3 covers 12 residues. Germline V gives CDR1 DFQATT, CDR2 SNEGSKA (reference sequence). The ends were cut back, 2 bases at V and 4 bases at J, with 8 bases in the middle. The CDR3 loop reads CSARLVGETQYF. In DNA, the CDR3 is TGCAGTGCTAGACTAGTAGGAGAGACCCAGTACTTC.

This chain uses TRBV20-1 with TRBJ2-1; 9 bases line up with TRBD2. The CDR3 contains 13 residues. The J segment lost 8 bases and the V segment lost 4 bases, leaving 6 bases of the junction unmatched. Germline CDR1 and CDR2: DFQATT and SNEGSKA (reference sequence). CDR3 amino acids: CSANSGSGDEQFF. CDR3 sequence (DNA): TGCAGTGCTAATAGCGGGAGCGGGGATGAGCAGTTCTTC.

This clonotype has ten or more counts. The gene calls are TRBV6-5 and TRBJ1-2, with 7 bases fitting TRBD1. The germline gives CDR1 MNHEY, CDR2 SVGAGI. V shed 2 bases and J 1 base; nucleotides not matched to a gene: 4. The CDR3 is made up of 15 amino acids. CDR3 sequence (DNA): TGTGCCAGCAGTTACCTGGACAGGATTAACTATGGCTACACCTTC. Amino acid sequence: CASSYLDRINYGYTF.

This clonotype was detected many times. The genes are TRBV19 and TRBJ2-7; 7 nucleotides align to TRBD1. J was trimmed by 1 base and V by 0 bases; bases with no gene match: 3. Germline V CDR1 and CDR2: LNHDA, SQIVND (reference sequence). The CDR3 consists of 15 residues. The CDR3: CASSIDRGMSYEQYF. In nucleotides, the CDR3 is TGTGCCAGTAGTATAGACAGGGGGATGTCCTACGAGCAGTACTTC.